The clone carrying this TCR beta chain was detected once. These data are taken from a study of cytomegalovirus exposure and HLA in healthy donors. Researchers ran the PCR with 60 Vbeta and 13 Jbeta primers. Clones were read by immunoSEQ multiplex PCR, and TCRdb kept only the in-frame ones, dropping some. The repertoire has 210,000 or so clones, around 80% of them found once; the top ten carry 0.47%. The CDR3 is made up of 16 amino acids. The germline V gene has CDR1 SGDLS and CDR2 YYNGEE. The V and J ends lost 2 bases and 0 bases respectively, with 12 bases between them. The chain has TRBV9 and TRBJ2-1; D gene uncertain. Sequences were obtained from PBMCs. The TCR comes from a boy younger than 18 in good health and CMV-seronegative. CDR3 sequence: CASSVRGGSSYNEQFF. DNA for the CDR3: TGTGCCAGCAGCGTCCGAGGCGGTAGCTCCTACAATGAGCAGTTCTTC.